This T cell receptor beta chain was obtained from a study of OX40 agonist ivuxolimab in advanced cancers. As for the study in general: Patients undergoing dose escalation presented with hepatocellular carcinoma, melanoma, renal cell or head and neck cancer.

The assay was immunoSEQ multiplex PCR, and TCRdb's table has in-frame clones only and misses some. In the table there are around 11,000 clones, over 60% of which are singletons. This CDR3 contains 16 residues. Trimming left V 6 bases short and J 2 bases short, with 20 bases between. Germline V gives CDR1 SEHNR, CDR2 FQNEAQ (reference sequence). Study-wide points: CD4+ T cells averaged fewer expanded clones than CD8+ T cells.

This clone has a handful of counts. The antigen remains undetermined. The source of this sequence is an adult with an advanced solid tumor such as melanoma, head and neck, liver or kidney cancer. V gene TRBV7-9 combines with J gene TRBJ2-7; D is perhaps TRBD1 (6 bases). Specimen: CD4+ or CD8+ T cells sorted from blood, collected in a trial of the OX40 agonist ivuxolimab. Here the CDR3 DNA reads TGTGCCAGCAGTTCCGGTTGGGACACGAGAGCCTACGAGCAGTACTTC. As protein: CASSSGWDTRAYEQYF.